Presented here are 31 T cell receptor beta chains from one specimen sequenced in a study of a mutant IDH1 vaccine in newly diagnosed glioma. These receptors lack a known antigen. The data were produced by immunoSEQ multiplex PCR, yet TCRdb's version contains in-frame clones alone and is incomplete. The table records some 87,000 clones, 75% to 90% of them present only once. Described time point: week 47, end of study. All doses held 300 ug of mutant IDH1 20-mer peptide, with topical imiquimod. The sample consisted of PBMCs, taken from a glioma patient whose treatment included an IDH1 peptide vaccine. The receptors stem from a man in his forties with glioma.

The chain uses TRBV11-3 and TRBJ1-1; D unclear. The germline CDR1 and CDR2 sequences are SGHNT and YENEEA. V lost 0 bases and J 10 bases, leaving 12 bases between the germline ends. The CDR3 length is 13 residues. The CDR3 protein is CASSLDDPQVAFF. The CDR3 DNA follows: TGTGCCAGCAGCTTAGATGATCCGCAGGTAGCTTTCTTT.

The rearrangement uses TRBV19 and TRBJ1-5, with 9 bases lining up with TRBD1. CDR3 length equals 16 residues. The V segment lost 10 bases and the J segment 2 bases; nucleotides outside the gene matches: 12. The V gene's germline CDR1 is LNHDA and CDR2 SQIVND (reference sequence). The DNA for the CDR3 is TGTGCCACGTCCGACAGGGGGTCTCAGGGCAATCAGCCCCAGCATTTT. It translates to CATSDRGSQGNQPQHF.

This rearrangement joins TRBV9 to TRBJ1-1; D is undetermined. The CDR3 covers 13 residues. The V gene lost 6 bases and the J gene lost 6 bases, with 15 bases spanning the gap. CDR1 SGDLS and CDR2 YYNGEE come from the germline V gene. Written as DNA, the CDR3 is TGTGCCAGCAAATCAGATGGAAAAGCTGAAGCTTTCTTT. It is translated as CASKSDGKAEAFF.

A remark on this clone: A read error may account for a junction end that differs from germline. The chain joins TRBV5-4 to TRBJ2-3; TRBD2 aligns across 10 bases. This CDR3 contains 18 residues. The germline gives CDR1 SGHNT, CDR2 YYREEE (reference sequence). CDR3 nucleotide sequence: TGCGCCAGCAGCCAAGATGGGGCTAGCGGGAGAGGGACAGATACGCAGTATTTT. Encoded protein: CASSQDGASGRGTDTQYF.

J is TRBJ2-1 and V is TRBV7-8; TRBD1 matches at 8 bases. Germline-derived CDR1 and CDR2 are SGHVS and FQNEAQ. Trimming cost V 5 bases and J 3 bases; bases outside gene matches: 9. The CDR3 consists of 16 residues. The DNA of the CDR3 is TGTGCCAGCAGCAGGAGGACAGGGAGATTCTACAATGAGCAGTTCTTC. Translated: CASSRRTGRFYNEQFF.

The V and J genes are TRBV15 and TRBJ1-3, with D hard to call. Deletions cut 2 bases from V and 0 bases from J, with 11 bases between. Germline loops: CDR1 LNHNV, CDR2 YYDKDF (reference sequence). This CDR3 has 16 residues. CDR3 sequence: CATSRTTLISGNTIYF. CDR3 coding DNA: TGTGCCACCAGCAGAACGACACTCATCTCTGGAAACACCATATATTTT.

The chain carries TRBV6-5 and TRBJ2-7; D uncertain. V gave up 6 bases and J gave up 1 base, with 13 bases separating them. Germline-derived CDR1 and CDR2 are MNHEY and SVGAGI. The CDR3 length is 14 residues. The CDR3 region is CASSEVGGSYEQYF. As DNA, the CDR3 is TGTGCCAGCAGCGAGGTGGGTGGATCCTACGAGCAGTACTTC.

This chain uses TRBV5-6 with TRBJ2-3, with TRBD2 as a possible D gene (6 bases). V gave up 0 bases and J gave up 1 base, with 12 bases separating them. The CDR3 totals 16 residues. The germline V gene encodes CDR1 SGHDT and CDR2 YYEEEE. CDR3 in amino acids: CASSLGDSLGTDTQYF. Written as DNA, the CDR3 is TGTGCCAGCAGCTTGGGGGACTCCTTGGGCACAGATACGCAGTATTTT.

The chain links TRBV19 to TRBJ1-6; D gene ambiguous. The CDR3 is 14 amino acids. Germline-derived CDR1 and CDR2 are LNHDA and SQIVND (reference sequence). V lost 5 bases and J 8 bases, leaving 13 bases between the germline ends. This CDR3 reads CASSLGPPDSPLHF. For the CDR3, the DNA is TGTGCCAGTAGTTTAGGCCCGCCGGATTCACCCCTCCACTTT.

This clone was observed a few times. The rearrangement joins TRBV10-3 to TRBJ1-4; D not resolved. Germline V gives CDR1 ENHRY, CDR2 SYGVKD. The CDR3 contains 12 residues. Trimming left V 0 bases short and J 7 bases short, with 3 bases between. The CDR3 loop is CAISESAEKLFF. DNA of the CDR3: TGTGCCATCAGTGAGTCTGCTGAAAAACTGTTTTTT.

The chain carries TRBV30 and TRBJ1-4; D possibly corresponds to TRBD1 (6 bases). V lost 2 bases and J 10 bases, leaving 11 bases between the germline ends. From germline, CDR1 is GTSNPN and CDR2 SVGIG (reference sequence). This CDR3 region has 12 residues. CDR3 nucleotide sequence: TGTGCCTGGAGTCCTCCACAGGGAAAACTGTTTTTT. This sequence encodes CAWSPPQGKLFF.

This clone was counted between two and nine times. V gene TRBV29-1 combines with J gene TRBJ2-1; perhaps D is TRBD1 or TRBD2 (5 bases each). V was cut by 4 bases and J by 3 bases, with 7 bases left in between. The CDR3 sequence is 12 residues long. Germline V CDR1 and CDR2: SQVTM, ANQGSEA. CDR3 bases: TGCAGCGTTGTGAGGGGCTACAATGAGCAGTTCTTC. It codes for CSVVRGYNEQFF.

Ten or more counts support this clone. V usage is TRBV5-8 and J usage is TRBJ1-1; D uncertain. CDR1 and CDR2 (germline): SGHTS, YDEGEE. With 5 bases removed from V and 0 bases from J, the gap between germline ends came to 14 bases. The CDR3 has 15 amino acids. The DNA for the CDR3 is TGTGCCAGCAGGCTTTTAACCGGGGTGAACACTGAAGCTTTCTTT. It yields the protein CASRLLTGVNTEAFF.

This clone was seen only once. This chain links TRBV6-1 with TRBJ2-2, with a tentative D call TRBD1 (7 bases). The V end was cut by 3 bases, the J end by 5 bases, with 16 bases between. Germline V lookup: CDR1 MNHNS, CDR2 SASEGT. This CDR3 is built from 16 residues. The CDR3 here is CASSEEGAIRTGELFF. CDR3 sequence (DNA): TGTGCCAGCAGTGAGGAGGGGGCAATAAGGACCGGGGAGCTGTTTTTT.

The chain combines TRBV5-4 with TRBJ2-3; 10 nucleotides align to TRBD2. This CDR3 comprises 15 residues. Germline V lookup: CDR1 SGHNT, CDR2 YYREEE (reference sequence). V lost 2 bases and J lost 0; bases outside the gene matches: 0. The CDR3 DNA reads TGTGCCAGCAGCTTTAGCGGGGGGAGCACAGATACGCAGTATTTT. Encoded protein: CASSFSGGSTDTQYF.

The chain is built from TRBV5-1 and TRBJ2-1, with D possibly being TRBD1 (6 bases). The CDR3 has 13 amino acids. Trimming cost V 6 bases and J 8 bases, with 15 bases left between them. The germline V gene has CDR1 SGHRS and CDR2 YFSETQ. The CDR3 nucleotides are TGCGCCAGCAATTTACAGGGTACCGATGAGCAGTTCTTC. Its protein is CASNLQGTDEQFF.

This clone was recorded once. V is TRBV7-6 and J is TRBJ1-5; tentative D call: TRBD1 (5 bases). Germline-derived CDR1 and CDR2 are SGHVS and FNYEAQ. The CDR3 loop spans 13 amino acids. V lost 1 base to trimming and J lost 8 bases, with 9 bases between them. The CDR3 spells CASSLGGSKPQHF. In DNA, the CDR3 is TGTGCCAGCAGCTTAGGGGGGAGTAAGCCCCAGCATTTT.

The rearrangement joins TRBV27 to TRBJ1-4, with TRBD1 matching over 7 bases. Germline V gives CDR1 MNHEY, CDR2 SMNVEV (reference sequence). CDR3 size: 16 residues. J was trimmed by 5 bases and V by 2 bases; bases with no gene match: 8. The CDR3 here is CASSLEKGAGNEKLFF. The CDR3 DNA reads as TGTGCCAGCAGTTTAGAGAAGGGGGCGGGAAATGAAAAACTGTTTTTT.

This clone was detected a few times. The chain recombines TRBV7-2 with TRBJ2-3; D unresolved. CDR1 is SGHTA, CDR2 FQGNSA, per germline. This CDR3 is 14 amino acids long. Trimming pared 1 base from V and 4 bases from J, leaving 9 bases between. This chain's CDR3 is CASSLDIVADTQYF. The CDR3, as DNA: TGTGCCAGCAGCTTAGATATTGTCGCAGATACGCAGTATTTT.

In this sample, this clone turned up a few times. The chain employs TRBV2 and TRBJ2-6; D unclear. The CDR3 has 15 residues. CDR1 is SNHLY and CDR2 is FYNNEI in the germline V gene. V was trimmed by 6 bases and J by 0 bases, leaving 9 bases between them. CDR3 amino acids: CASRRWFSGANVLTF. As DNA, the CDR3 is TGTGCCAGCAGGAGGTGGTTCTCTGGGGCCAACGTCCTGACTTTC.

The genes are TRBV5-6 and TRBJ1-4; TRBD1 matches 8 bases. With 2 bases clipped from V and 8 bases from J, the junction kept 11 bases outside the gene matches. From germline, CDR1 is SGHDT and CDR2 YYEEEE. CDR3 length: 16 residues. CDR3 nucleotides: TGTGCCAGCAGCTTCGGCCCCAGGGGGCAAGGGGAAAAACTGTTTTTT. It translates to CASSFGPRGQGEKLFF.

This chain connects TRBV27 to TRBJ2-7, with TRBD1 matching 9 bases. CDR1 and CDR2 from the germline V gene are MNHEY and SMNVEV (reference sequence). With 2 bases clipped from V and 4 bases from J, the junction kept 12 bases outside the gene matches. The length of the CDR3 is 17 residues. In DNA, the CDR3 is TGTGCCAGCAGTTTAAAGGAGGGACAGGGTAGGCTTTACGAGCAGTACTTC. It codes for CASSLKEGQGRLYEQYF.

This chain connects TRBV4-2 to TRBJ2-1, with 7 bases that match TRBD2. The germline V gene encodes CDR1 LGHNA and CDR2 YNFKEQ. The CDR3 sequence is 17 residues long. V lost 0 bases, J lost 2 bases, and 7 bases stayed unmatched. DNA of the CDR3: TGTGCCAGCAGCCAAGAGAGAGCGGGACCACCCTACAATGAGCAGTTCTTC. It specifies CASSQERAGPPYNEQFF.

The chain employs TRBV4-1 and TRBJ1-1; 11 nucleotides agree with TRBD1. V was clipped by 0 bases and J by 4 bases; unmatched bases: 7. CDR1 is MGHRA and CDR2 is YSYEKL in the germline V gene. The CDR3 sequence is 17 residues long. CDR3: CASSQDKDRGQVTEAFF. The CDR3 region has the DNA TGCGCCAGCAGCCAAGATAAGGACAGGGGGCAGGTCACTGAAGCTTTCTTT.

V is TRBV28 and J is TRBJ1-5; perhaps TRBD1 as D (6 bases). CDR1 and CDR2 from the germline V gene are MDHEN and SYDVKM. This CDR3 has 15 residues. V lost 6 bases and J 6 bases, leaving 18 bases between the germline ends. Written as DNA, the CDR3 is TGTGCCAGCAGCCGGGGGCTCCTGGGCAGTCAGCCCCAGCATTTT. Amino acid sequence: CASSRGLLGSQPQHF.

The rearrangement uses TRBV7-8 and TRBJ1-5; maybe TRBD1 (6 bases). The CDR3 extends over 16 amino acids. Germline lookup yields CDR1 SGHVS and CDR2 FQNEAQ. V lost 7 bases and J 5 bases, leaving 21 bases between the germline ends. CDR3 region: CASTVYEAGVDQPQHF. DNA for the CDR3: TGTGCCAGCACTGTCTACGAGGCAGGGGTTGATCAGCCCCAGCATTTT.

The gene calls are TRBV6-5 and TRBJ1-6; D not resolved. V was pared by 0 bases and J by 9 bases, with 3 bases between. There are 12 residues in the CDR3. Germline assignment: CDR1 MNHEY and CDR2 SVGAGI. CDR3 in amino acids: CASSYSASPLHF. DNA for the CDR3: TGTGCCAGCAGTTACTCAGCTTCACCCCTCCACTTT.

The chain joins TRBV12-5 to TRBJ2-3, with D unresolved. Germline assignment: CDR1 LGHNT and CDR2 FRNRAP. V shed 2 bases and J shed 0 bases, with 12 bases lying between them. The CDR3 runs 16 residues. CDR3 residues: CASGLRASPSTDTQYF. The CDR3 coding sequence is TGTGCTAGTGGTTTGAGGGCCAGCCCTAGCACAGATACGCAGTATTTT. The whole variable domain, remainder taken from reference TRBV12-5 and TRBJ2-3, is DARVTQTPRHKVTEMGQEVTMRCQPILGHNTVFWYRQTMMQGLELLAYFRNRAPLDDSGMPKDRFSAEMPDATLATLKIQPSEPRDSAVYFCASGLRASPSTDTQYFGPGTRLTVL.

For this clone: It may be a read error: a sequence one base away is much more abundant. V and J are TRBV5-4 and TRBJ1-5; D call uncertain. CDR3 size: 15 residues. Looked up from germline, CDR1 is SGHNT and CDR2 is YYREEE (reference sequence). CDR3 in DNA: TGTGCCAGCAGCTTGGAGCCTTATAGCAATCGGCCCCAGCATTTT. Residues: CASSLEPYSNRPQHF. The complete variable domain, with remaining parts taken from reference TRBV5-4 and TRBJ1-5, reads ETGVTQSPTHLIKTRGQQVTLRCSSQSGHNTVSWYQQALGQGPQFIFQYYREEENGRGNFPPRFSGLQFPNYSSELNVNALELDDSALYLCASSLEPYSNRPQHFGDGTRLSIL.

In its sample, this clone was seen a few times. The chain has TRBV5-1 and TRBJ2-7, with 10 positions matching TRBD1. The CDR3 consists of 16 residues. In germline, CDR1 is SGHRS, CDR2 YFSETQ. V shed 0 bases and J 0 bases; nucleotides not matched to a gene: 3. The CDR3 region is CASSLEGTGASYEQYF. The CDR3, as DNA: TGCGCCAGCAGCTTGGAAGGGACAGGGGCCTCCTACGAGCAGTACTTC.

This rearrangement joins TRBV6-5 to TRBJ1-5; no clear D gene. The CDR3 sequence is 14 residues long. CDR1 and CDR2 from the germline V gene are MNHEY and SVGAGI. V dropped 5 bases and J dropped 0 bases, with 8 bases sitting between them. CDR3 loop: CASSVQYSNQPQHF. In DNA, the CDR3 is TGTGCCAGCAGTGTTCAGTATAGCAATCAGCCCCAGCATTTT.